Below are 24 T cell receptor beta chains sequenced from a single sample in a study of human T cells and chemical hapten exposure. Time point: patch test 2, 6 weeks after DPC sensitization. The sample's treatment: therapeutic diphenylcyclopropenone sensitization with weekly scalp DPC. TCRdb recomputed calls from the RACE reads with MiXCR, one row per CDR3 protein. The data hold tens of thousands of distinct CDR3 sequences, with about 11% observed a single time. This material consisted of whole blood, taken in connection with sensitization to the hapten diphenylcyclopropenone (DPC). Receptor source: a man in his forties or fifties with alopecia areata. Some clones in this sample may be carry-over from other donors' samples.

Ten or more counts support this clonotype. V and J are TRBV27 and TRBJ1-4; no clear D. Germline V lookup: CDR1 MNHEY, CDR2 SMNVEV (reference sequence). The V and J ends lost 4 bases and 0 bases respectively, with 9 bases between them. This CDR3 is 15 amino acids long. CDR3 DNA sequence: TGTGCCAGCAGTTCATCGACCGCAACTAATGAAAAACTGTTTTTT. Its protein product is CASSSSTATNEKLFF.

The rearrangement links TRBV20-1 to TRBJ2-4; D gene ambiguous. Trimming removed 2 bases from V and 8 bases from J, with 7 bases in between. CDR3 length: 11 amino acids. Germline V gives CDR1 DFQATT, CDR2 SNEGSKA (reference sequence). CDR3 sequence (DNA): TGCAGTGCTAGAAATTTAGACATTCAGTACTTC. This translates into CSARNLDIQYF.

This clonotype was found many times. CDR3 protein: CSVETTGGTDTQYF. Written as DNA, the CDR3 is TGCAGCGTTGAAACGACGGGAGGCACAGATACGCAGTATTTT. The chain couples TRBV29-1 to TRBJ2-3; D is possibly TRBD2 (6 bases). CDR3 length: 14 residues. The V gene's germline CDR1 is SQVTM and CDR2 ANQGSEA. Trimming left V 2 bases short and J 1 base short, with 10 bases between.

This clonotype was seen a handful of times. The rearrangement uses TRBV12-3 or TRBV12-4 and TRBJ2-3, with 9 bases lining up with TRBD1. After removal of 2 bases from V and 3 bases from J, the junction contained 6 bases not matched to a gene. This CDR3 is 16 amino acids long. DNA of the CDR3: TGTGCCAGCAGTTTACACGGGACAGGGTTAACAGATACGCAGTATTTT. Its protein product is CASSLHGTGLTDTQYF.

A few counts support this clonotype. This sequence joins TRBV5-5 and TRBJ1-3; D gene uncertain. This CDR3 has 16 amino acids. Germline assignment: CDR1 SGHKS and CDR2 YYEKEE (reference sequence). V was cut by 0 bases and J by 0 bases, with 10 bases left in between. CDR3 DNA sequence: TGTGCCAGCAGCTTGGAGTTTAGAGTCTCTGGAAACACCATATATTTT. It translates to CASSLEFRVSGNTIYF.

This clonotype was detected many times. The genes are TRBV4-2 and TRBJ1-4; TRBD1 matches 9 bases. Germline V gene lookup returns CDR1 LGHNA and CDR2 YNFKEQ. V shed 4 bases, J shed 8 bases, and the junction held 8 bases outside the gene matches. This CDR3 is 15 amino acids long. CDR3 bases: TGTGCCAGCAGCCCTCCGGGACAGGGTCAGGAAAAACTGTTTTTT. The encoded protein is CASSPPGQGQEKLFF.

A few counts support this clonotype. The J gene is TRBJ2-1, the V gene TRBV7-9; no clear D gene. This CDR3 spans 11 amino acids. From germline, CDR1 is SEHNR and CDR2 FQNEAQ (reference sequence). V lost 1 base and J lost 8, with 3 bases in between. In DNA form, the CDR3 reads TGTGCCAGCAGCTTAGGGGATGAGCAGTTCTTC. As protein: CASSLGDEQFF.

This clonotype was seen more than once but under ten times. The chain combines TRBV19 with TRBJ2-7, with 8 bases lining up with TRBD2. The CDR3 has 15 amino acids. V lost 5 bases, J lost 6 bases, and 12 bases stayed unmatched. CDR1 and CDR2 from the germline V gene are LNHDA and SQIVND (reference sequence). The CDR3 bases are TGTGCCAGTAGTCAGGCCGGGACTAGAGGAGGCGAGCAGTACTTC. This encodes CASSQAGTRGGEQYF.

In its sample, this clonotype was seen many times. The CDR3 DNA is TGTGCCAGCAGTTTCCCTGGACAGGTGACATGGCCCTTACAAGAGACCCAGTACTTC. The encoded protein is CASSFPGQVTWPLQETQYF. V gene TRBV28 combines with J gene TRBJ2-5, with 7 bases identical to TRBD1. Germline V gives CDR1 MDHEN, CDR2 SYDVKM. The CDR3 has 19 residues. V dropped 3 bases and J dropped 2; count of bases not matched to a gene: 18.

This clonotype appeared many times. This chain links TRBV7-2 with TRBJ2-2, with 8 bases identical to TRBD2. After removal of 6 bases from V and 2 bases from J, the junction contained 5 bases not matched to a gene. CDR3 length: 15 residues. The germline V gene encodes CDR1 SGHTA and CDR2 FQGNSA. The CDR3: CASSFTSGNTGELFF. The DNA for the CDR3 is TGTGCCAGCAGTTTCACTAGCGGAAACACCGGGGAGCTGTTTTTT. Full variable domain (outside the CDR3, taken from reference TRBV7-2 and TRBJ2-2): GAGVSQSPSNKVTEKGKDVELRCDPISGHTALYWYRQSLGQGLEFLIYFQGNSAPDKSGLPSDRFSAERTGGSVSTLTIQRTQQEDSAVYLCASSFTSGNTGELFFGEGSRLTVL.

This clonotype was counted between two and nine times. V gene TRBV6-6 combines with J gene TRBJ2-1, with a weak D call TRBD1 (5 bases). From germline, CDR1 is MNHNY and CDR2 SVGAGI (reference sequence). Trimming shortened V by 2 bases and J by 4 bases, and 12 bases separated the two germline ends. This CDR3 region has 15 residues. The CDR3 loop reads CASSYVTGPYNEQFF. The CDR3 coding sequence is TGTGCCAGCAGTTACGTCACAGGACCTTACAATGAGCAGTTCTTC.

The V and J genes are TRBV30 and TRBJ1-6; no clear D gene. Germline lookup yields CDR1 GTSNPN and CDR2 SVGIG (reference sequence). This CDR3 has 14 residues. With 4 bases removed from V and 0 bases from J, the gap between germline ends came to 7 bases. CDR3 protein: CAWTASSYNSPLHF. The CDR3 DNA reads TGTGCCTGGACAGCTAGCTCCTATAATTCACCCCTCCACTTT.

This clonotype was picked up many times. The rearrangement uses TRBV6-5 and TRBJ1-1; the D gene is possibly TRBD1 (6 bases). V lost 0 bases and J lost 8, with 19 bases in between. This CDR3 is 16 amino acids long. Germline V CDR1 and CDR2: MNHEY, SVGAGI. CDR3 amino acids: CASSYSTLGSQGEAFF. The CDR3 coding sequence is TGTGCCAGCAGTTACTCGACCCTCGGATCTCAGGGGGAAGCTTTCTTT.

The rearrangement links TRBV4-1 to TRBJ2-3; 7 bases align to TRBD2. V dropped 1 base and J dropped 3; count of bases not matched to a gene: 10. The germline gives CDR1 MGHRA, CDR2 YSYEKL. The CDR3 sequence is 17 residues long. CDR3 DNA sequence: TGCGCCAGCAGCCAAGGTAGCGGCGGGAGAAGGACAGATACGCAGTATTTT. Protein: CASSQGSGGRRTDTQYF.

The genes are TRBV20-1 and TRBJ2-6; D is undetermined. Trimming cost V 3 bases and J 4 bases, with 4 bases left between them. This CDR3 spans 12 amino acids. The V gene's germline CDR1 is DFQATT and CDR2 SNEGSKA (reference sequence). The CDR3 bases are TGCAGTGCTAGTAGGGGGGCCAACGTCCTGACTTTC. Translating gives CSASRGANVLTF.

Only a few counts were recorded for this clonotype. This chain links TRBV27 with TRBJ2-7; 10 bases are shared with TRBD1. CDR3 length: 13 residues. Germline V gives CDR1 MNHEY, CDR2 SMNVEV (reference sequence). Unmatched junction bases numbered 4, after V lost 7 bases and J lost 4 bases. The CDR3, as DNA: TGTGCCAGCAACGAGGGACAGGGGTACGAGCAGTACGTC. Translating it yields CASNEGQGYEQYV.

This clonotype was seen only a few times. The chain carries TRBV12-3 or TRBV12-4 and TRBJ1-2; D is unclear. The CDR3 is 15 amino acids. Trimming left V 4 bases short and J 2 bases short, with 14 bases between. In DNA form, the CDR3 reads TGTGCCAGCAGTTCCAATGCAGGAAAAAACTATGGCTACACCTTC. It codes for CASSSNAGKNYGYTF.

The chain is built from TRBV11-3 and TRBJ2-1; 7 bases align to TRBD2. This CDR3 is built from 14 residues. V was clipped by 1 base and J by 8 bases; unmatched bases: 5. CDR1 and CDR2 from the germline V gene are SGHNT and YENEEA. CDR3 amino acids: CASSLGQREDEQFF. CDR3 DNA: TGTGCCAGCAGCTTAGGTCAACGGGAGGATGAGCAGTTCTTC.

This clonotype was seen a handful of times. The chain links TRBV24-1 to TRBJ2-1; 9 bases line up with TRBD2. Germline V CDR1 and CDR2: KGHDR, SFDVKD. CDR3 length: 15 amino acids. The V gene end was trimmed by 7 bases and the J gene end by 3 bases; junction bases not matched to a gene: 6. The CDR3 here is CATSRSSGDYNEQFF. Written as DNA, the CDR3 is TGTGCCACCAGCCGATCTAGCGGGGACTACAATGAGCAGTTCTTC.

This chain uses TRBV19 with TRBJ1-5, with D possibly matching TRBD1 (6 bases). The length of the CDR3 is 15 residues. V lost 10 bases to trimming and J lost 0 bases, with 16 bases between them. The germline CDR1 and CDR2 sequences are LNHDA and SQIVND (reference sequence). The CDR3 bases are TGTGCCACACAAACAGGGAGAAATAGCAATCAGCCCCAGCATTTT. Its protein product is CATQTGRNSNQPQHF.

There are many counts of this clonotype. V is TRBV20-1 and J is TRBJ1-2, with TRBD1 identical over 7 bases. CDR1 and CDR2 from the germline V gene are DFQATT and SNEGSKA (reference sequence). J lost 1 base, V lost 6 bases, and 17 bases had no gene match. There are 17 residues in the CDR3. CDR3 bases: TGCAGTGCCGTTCCCCCGGGACAGAGTCCCTTTAACTATGGCTACACCTTC. Translating gives CSAVPPGQSPFNYGYTF.

This clonotype was detected a few times. The rearrangement joins TRBV20-1 to TRBJ2-1; 8 bases map to TRBD2. Trimming took 5 bases from V and 4 from J; bases not matched to a gene: 10. The CDR3 contains 15 residues. Germline V CDR1 and CDR2: DFQATT, SNEGSKA (reference sequence). CDR3 bases: TGCAGTGCTCCCCGGGGGGTAGCGGGGTACAATGAGCAGTTCTTC. This encodes CSAPRGVAGYNEQFF.

The chain combines TRBV7-9 with TRBJ2-1; 10 nucleotides agree with TRBD1. The V gene's germline CDR1 is SEHNR and CDR2 FQNEAQ (reference sequence). V was pared by 5 bases and J by 0 bases, with 7 bases of the junction left unmatched. The CDR3 sequence is 17 residues long. The CDR3 bases are TGTGCCAGCAGCACCCCACGGACAGGGGGCTCCTACAATGAGCAGTTCTTC. Translating gives CASSTPRTGGSYNEQFF.

This clonotype showed up many times. J is TRBJ2-1 and V is TRBV20-1; TRBD2 aligns across 12 bases. The CDR3 spans 14 residues. V shed 5 bases and J 3 bases; nucleotides not matched to a gene: 2. Germline CDR1 DFQATT, CDR2 SNEGSKA (reference sequence). The CDR3 loop is CSAWTSGNYNEQFF. The CDR3, as DNA: TGCAGTGCTTGGACTAGCGGGAACTACAATGAGCAGTTCTTC.